These T cell receptor beta chains were read from a single sample in a study of T cell repertoires in cytomegalovirus infection. MiXCR, applied by TCRdb to the reads, yields one record per CDR3 protein. Here the sample spans a few hundred thousand distinct CDR3 sequences, under 25% being singletons. The sequenced sample consisted of CD8+ T cells from PBMCs. These receptors were obtained from a human donor in good health (CMV status not recorded). Some clones in this sample may be carry-over from other donors' samples. Both conserved end residues are part of each CDR3. The order of the fields is clone size, J gene, D gene, V gene, CDR3 DNA, CDR3 protein. A D gene is named only where the DNA matches it firmly. Not every row has a clone size; where given, it reads once, few, many or a size class.

abundance: few
j_gene: TRBJ2-2
d_gene: NA
v_gene: TRBV2
CDR3nt: TGTGCCAGCAGTGAAGGAGGGGCTTCGAACACCGGGGAGCTGTTTTTT
CDR3aa: CASSEGGASNTGELFF

abundance: NA
j_gene: TRBJ2-7
d_gene: TRBD1
v_gene: TRBV27
CDR3nt: TGTGCCAGCAGTCTCCCGTTGGGACAGGGTATTCACGAGCAGTACTTC
CDR3aa: CASSLPLGQGIHEQYF

abundance: few
j_gene: TRBJ2-3
d_gene: TRBD2
v_gene: TRBV2
CDR3nt: TGTGCCAGCTTCCGGGGGCCTAGCGGGGAATCCTCTATCACAGATACGCAGTATTTT
CDR3aa: CASFRGPSGESSITDTQYF

abundance: many
j_gene: TRBJ2-3
d_gene: TRBD1
v_gene: TRBV27
CDR3nt: TGTGCCAGCAGTTCCAGGACAGGCTCCTTCTTTAGCACAGATACGCAGTATTTT
CDR3aa: CASSSRTGSFFSTDTQYF

abundance: many
j_gene: TRBJ2-1
d_gene: TRBD2
v_gene: TRBV12-3/TRBV12-4
CDR3nt: TGTGCCAGCAGTTTATTTGGGCTAGCGGGAACCTCCTACAATGAGCAGTTCTTC
CDR3aa: CASSLFGLAGTSYNEQFF

abundance: NA
j_gene: TRBJ1-2
d_gene: NA
v_gene: TRBV2
CDR3nt: TGTGCCAGCAGTGTCCAGGTGAACTATGGCTACACCTTC
CDR3aa: CASSVQVNYGYTF

abundance: NA
j_gene: TRBJ1-1
d_gene: NA
v_gene: TRBV4-2
CDR3nt: TGTGCCAGCAGCCAAGATAATAACAGACGCACTGAAGCTTTCTTT
CDR3aa: CASSQDNNRRTEAFF

abundance: many
j_gene: TRBJ1-2
d_gene: NA
v_gene: TRBV7-2
CDR3nt: TGTGCCAGCAGCCCCCAGGGCTATGGCTACACCTTC
CDR3aa: CASSPQGYGYTF

abundance: few
j_gene: TRBJ1-2
d_gene: TRBD1
v_gene: TRBV7-9
CDR3nt: TGTGCCAGCAGCTTAGAAGGACAGGGGCCTAACTATGGCTACACCTTC
CDR3aa: CASSLEGQGPNYGYTF

abundance: few
j_gene: TRBJ2-2
d_gene: NA
v_gene: TRBV2
CDR3nt: TGTGCCAGCAGTGGCGGAGGGACGAACACCGGGGAGCTGTTTTTT
CDR3aa: CASSGGGTNTGELFF

abundance: NA
j_gene: TRBJ1-2
d_gene: NA
v_gene: TRBV20-1
CDR3nt: TGCAGTGCCCCCCCCGGGGGCCTTAACTATGGCTACACCTTC
CDR3aa: CSAPPGGLNYGYTF

abundance: NA
j_gene: TRBJ2-3
d_gene: NA
v_gene: TRBV9
CDR3nt: TGTGCCAGCAGCGCCGGGGGATTCACAGATACGCAGTATTTT
CDR3aa: CASSAGGFTDTQYF

abundance: NA
j_gene: TRBJ2-5
d_gene: TRBD1
v_gene: TRBV7-9
CDR3nt: TGTGCCAGCAGCCGTGGGACAGCACAGGGGGAGACCCAGTACTTC
CDR3aa: CASSRGTAQGETQYF

abundance: many
j_gene: TRBJ1-1
d_gene: NA
v_gene: TRBV7-8
CDR3nt: TGTGCCAGCAGCCAGGGGTTTGGGGTCACTGAAGCTTTCTTT
CDR3aa: CASSQGFGVTEAFF

abundance: many
j_gene: TRBJ2-7
d_gene: NA
v_gene: TRBV27
CDR3nt: TGTGCCAGCAGTTTATCTCATCGGGGGGCAGATTTCTACGAGCAGTACTTC
CDR3aa: CASSLSHRGADFYEQYF

abundance: NA
j_gene: TRBJ2-7
d_gene: TRBD1
v_gene: TRBV20-1
CDR3nt: TGCAGTGCTAGAGATCAGGGGGCCGGCTACGAGCAGTACTTC
CDR3aa: CSARDQGAGYEQYF

abundance: many
j_gene: TRBJ2-7
d_gene: NA
v_gene: TRBV7-6
CDR3nt: TGTGCCAGCAGCTACGCCCGGACGGCCTCCTACGAGCAGTACTTC
CDR3aa: CASSYARTASYEQYF

abundance: many
j_gene: TRBJ2-6
d_gene: TRBD2
v_gene: TRBV7-6
CDR3nt: TGTGCCAGCAGCTTCGCGGGGGGGCTTATCGGGGCCAACGTCCTGACTTTC
CDR3aa: CASSFAGGLIGANVLTF

abundance: few
j_gene: TRBJ2-3
d_gene: NA
v_gene: TRBV7-6
CDR3nt: TGTGCCAGCAGCTTAACCGGGACGGCCGGGCCCACAGATACGCAGTATTTT
CDR3aa: CASSLTGTAGPTDTQYF

abundance: few
j_gene: TRBJ1-3
d_gene: NA
v_gene: TRBV15
CDR3nt: TGTGCCACCAGCACCTATCCCCAGGCATCTGGAAACACCATATATTTT
CDR3aa: CATSTYPQASGNTIYF

abundance: many
j_gene: TRBJ1-1
d_gene: TRBD1
v_gene: TRBV5-6
CDR3nt: TGTGCCAGCAGCTTAACCGGGACAGGAGGCGCTGAAGCTTTCTTT
CDR3aa: CASSLTGTGGAEAFF

abundance: few
j_gene: TRBJ1-1
d_gene: TRBD1
v_gene: TRBV28
CDR3nt: TGTGCCAGCAGTCAACAGGGGGCCTTCACTGAAGCTTTCTTT
CDR3aa: CASSQQGAFTEAFF

abundance: few
j_gene: TRBJ1-1
d_gene: NA
v_gene: TRBV4-2
CDR3nt: TGTGCCAGCAGCCAATACCAAAGGACACTGGGCACTGAAGCTTTCTTT
CDR3aa: CASSQYQRTLGTEAFF

abundance: NA
j_gene: TRBJ2-3
d_gene: NA
v_gene: TRBV12-3/TRBV12-4
CDR3nt: TGTGCCAGCAGTTCTGGGACTTACACAGATACGCAGTATTTT
CDR3aa: CASSSGTYTDTQYF

abundance: NA
j_gene: TRBJ2-7
d_gene: TRBD2
v_gene: TRBV6-5
CDR3nt: TGTGCCAGCAGTTACTCGCCTAGCGGGGGGGGCGAGCAGTACTTC
CDR3aa: CASSYSPSGGGEQYF

abundance: many
j_gene: TRBJ1-5
d_gene: NA
v_gene: TRBV12-3/TRBV12-4
CDR3nt: TGTGCCAGCAGTTTAGGGTCGGCAGCGGGTCAGCCCCAGCATTTT
CDR3aa: CASSLGSAAGQPQHF

abundance: few
j_gene: TRBJ2-7
d_gene: NA
v_gene: TRBV28
CDR3nt: TGTGCCAGCAGTTTATGGTCGGCAGGGGAAAGGAACGAGCAGTACTTC
CDR3aa: CASSLWSAGERNEQYF

abundance: many
j_gene: TRBJ2-7
d_gene: NA
v_gene: TRBV9
CDR3nt: TGTGCCAGCAGCGTAGAAGCAGGGCGTGCCTACGAGCAGTACTTC
CDR3aa: CASSVEAGRAYEQYF

abundance: NA
j_gene: TRBJ1-4
d_gene: TRBD1
v_gene: TRBV7-9
CDR3nt: TGTGCCAGCAGCTCGGGACAGGCGAATGAAAAACTGTTTTTT
CDR3aa: CASSSGQANEKLFF

abundance: few
j_gene: TRBJ2-1
d_gene: TRBD1
v_gene: TRBV7-6
CDR3nt: TGTGCCAGCAGCGAAAAGACAGGGAGCATCAATGAGCAGTTCTTC
CDR3aa: CASSEKTGSINEQFF

abundance: many
j_gene: TRBJ2-5
d_gene: NA
v_gene: TRBV6-1
CDR3nt: NA
CDR3aa: CASSSSGTWETQYF

abundance: few
j_gene: TRBJ2-5
d_gene: NA
v_gene: TRBV27
CDR3nt: TGTGCCAGCAGTTTGGGTCAGACCCAGTACTTC
CDR3aa: CASSLGQTQYF

abundance: NA
j_gene: TRBJ2-5
d_gene: TRBD1
v_gene: TRBV20-1
CDR3nt: TGCAGTGCTTGGGACAGGCACCAAGAGACCCAGTACTTC
CDR3aa: CSAWDRHQETQYF

abundance: many
j_gene: TRBJ2-7
d_gene: NA
v_gene: TRBV6-2/TRBV6-3
CDR3nt: TGTGCCAGCAGTTACTCGAGCGAGCAGTACTTC
CDR3aa: CASSYSSEQYF

abundance: NA
j_gene: TRBJ1-6
d_gene: TRBD1
v_gene: TRBV7-9
CDR3nt: TGTGCCAGCAGCTCCGGGACAGGGGGCTCCTATAATTCACCCCTCCACTTT
CDR3aa: CASSSGTGGSYNSPLHF

abundance: NA
j_gene: TRBJ2-6
d_gene: TRBD1
v_gene: TRBV25-1
CDR3nt: TGTGCCAGCGGTAGACAGGGTCCCTCTGGGGCCAACGTCCTGACTTTC
CDR3aa: CASGRQGPSGANVLTF

abundance: NA
j_gene: TRBJ1-5
d_gene: NA
v_gene: TRBV7-9
CDR3nt: TGTGCCAGCAGCTTATGGGGCGGAGAAGTAAATCAGCCCCAGCATTTT
CDR3aa: CASSLWGGEVNQPQHF

abundance: few
j_gene: TRBJ2-5
d_gene: NA
v_gene: TRBV13
CDR3nt: TGTGCCAGCAGCTTAGGCCCTCTCCAAGAGACCCAGTACTTC
CDR3aa: CASSLGPLQETQYF

abundance: many
j_gene: TRBJ1-4
d_gene: NA
v_gene: TRBV28
CDR3nt: TGTGCCAGCAGTTTGGACAGTTCAACTAATGAAAAACTGTTTTTT
CDR3aa: CASSLDSSTNEKLFF

abundance: NA
j_gene: TRBJ1-1
d_gene: NA
v_gene: TRBV2
CDR3nt: TGTGCCAGCAGTGGAGAGAGCTCGGGAACTGAAGCTATCTTT
CDR3aa: CASSGESSGTEAIF

abundance: NA
j_gene: TRBJ1-1
d_gene: NA
v_gene: TRBV28
CDR3nt: TGTGCCAGCAGTTTCCGTATAGCTGAAGCTTTCTTT
CDR3aa: CASSFRIAEAFF

abundance: NA
j_gene: TRBJ1-2
d_gene: NA
v_gene: TRBV24-1
CDR3nt: TGTGCCACCCCTGACAGCTTTAACTATGGCTACACCTTC
CDR3aa: CATPDSFNYGYTF